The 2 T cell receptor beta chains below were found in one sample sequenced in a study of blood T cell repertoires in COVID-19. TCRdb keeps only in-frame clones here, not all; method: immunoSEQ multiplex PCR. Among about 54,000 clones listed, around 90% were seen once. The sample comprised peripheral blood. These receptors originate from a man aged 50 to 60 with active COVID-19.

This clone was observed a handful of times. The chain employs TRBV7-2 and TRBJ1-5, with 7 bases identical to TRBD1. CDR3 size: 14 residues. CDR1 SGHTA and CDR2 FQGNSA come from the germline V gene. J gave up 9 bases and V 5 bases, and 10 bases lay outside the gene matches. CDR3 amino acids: CASSLDRRQGPQHF. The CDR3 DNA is TGTGCCAGCAGCCTGGATAGGAGACAGGGGCCCCAGCATTTT. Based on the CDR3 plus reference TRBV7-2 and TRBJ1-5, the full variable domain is GAGVSQSPSNKVTEKGKDVELRCDPISGHTALYWYRQSLGQGLEFLIYFQGNSAPDKSGLPSDRFSAERTGGSVSTLTIQRTQQEDSAVYLCASSLDRRQGPQHFGDGTRLSIL.

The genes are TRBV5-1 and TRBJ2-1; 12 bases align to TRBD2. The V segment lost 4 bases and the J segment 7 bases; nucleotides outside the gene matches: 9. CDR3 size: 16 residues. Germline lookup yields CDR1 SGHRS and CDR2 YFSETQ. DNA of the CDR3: TGCGCCAGCAGCGCTACCGGGACTAGCGGGTGGAATGAGCAGTTCTTC. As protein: CASSATGTSGWNEQFF.